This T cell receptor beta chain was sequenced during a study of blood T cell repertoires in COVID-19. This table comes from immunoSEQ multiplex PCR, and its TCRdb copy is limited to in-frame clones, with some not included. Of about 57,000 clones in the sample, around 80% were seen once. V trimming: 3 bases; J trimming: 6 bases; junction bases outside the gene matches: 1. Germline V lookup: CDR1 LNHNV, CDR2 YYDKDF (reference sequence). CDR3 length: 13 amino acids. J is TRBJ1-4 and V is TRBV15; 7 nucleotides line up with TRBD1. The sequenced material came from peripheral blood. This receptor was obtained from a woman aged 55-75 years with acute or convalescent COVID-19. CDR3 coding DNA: TGTGCCACCAGCAGGGGACAGTATGAAAAACTGTTTTTT. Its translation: CATSRGQYEKLFF. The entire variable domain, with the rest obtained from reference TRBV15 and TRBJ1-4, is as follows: DAMVIQNPRYQVTQFGKPVTLSCSQTLNHNVMYWYQQKSSQAPKLLFHYYDKDFNNEADTPDNFQSRRPNTSFCFLDIRSPGLGDTAMYLCATSRGQYEKLFFGSGTQLSVL.